This T cell receptor (beta chain) was identified during a study of cytomegalovirus exposure and HLA in healthy donors. Broader study findings: In the analysis, some V segments, TRBV6-2 and TRBV6-3 included, were excluded as indistinguishable. The authors listed over 150 TCR beta chains as cytomegalovirus-associated.

Of note for this clone: No antigen is known for it.

Trimming removed 6 bases at V and 1 base at J, with 15 bases between. Per the germline V gene, CDR1 is LNHDA and CDR2 is SQIVND (reference sequence). This CDR3 has 16 amino acids. In the PCR, 60 Vbeta and 13 Jbeta primers were used. The repertoire was sequenced with immunoSEQ multiplex PCR; TCRdb's copy has only in-frame clones and lacks some. The sample lists some 150,000 clones; around 80% were seen once. Sequencing used PBMCs. This clonotype was obtained from a man aged 35 to 55 in good health and CMV-seronegative. The rearrangement links TRBV19 to TRBJ1-4; D gene ambiguous. The CDR3 bases are TGTGCCAGTAGGACGTGGCGGTCGGGAACTAATGAAAAACTGTTTTTT. Translating it yields CASRTWRSGTNEKLFF.